This is a list of T cell receptor beta chains from one sample in a study of T cells after posttransplantation cyclophosphamide. Repertoires were generated with immunoSEQ multiplex PCR, while TCRdb's copy carries only in-frame clones and drops some. This sample has under 25,000 clones, each found more than once. Source material: PBMCs. These receptors were collected from a woman between 55 and 75 years old in good health, CMV-negative, and a related stem cell transplant donor. The CDR3 runs from the conserved cysteine through the conserved F or W. The D gene is left open where the match is weak. Not every row has a clone size; where given, it reads once, few, many or a size class.

V	D	J	size	CDR3	DNA
TRBV11-2	TRBD1	TRBJ1-1	many	CASSFGTGLDEAFF	TGTGCCAGCAGCTTTGGGACAGGGCTTGATGAAGCTTTCTTT
TRBV4-2	TRBD1	TRBJ1-6	many	CASSQDRTGGLKGSPLHF	TGTGCCAGCAGCCAAGACCGGACAGGGGGCTTGAAAGGTTCACCCCTCCACTTT
TRBV15	TRBD1	TRBJ1-2	many	CATSRETGGLYGYTF	TGTGCCACCAGCAGAGAAACAGGGGGCCTCTATGGCTACACCTTC
TRBV19	TRBD1	TRBJ1-6	many	CASSAHQGAANSPLHF	TGTGCCAGTAGTGCCCATCAGGGGGCCGCTAATTCACCCCTCCACTTT
TRBV7-3	TRBD2	TRBJ2-1	many	CASSLRELAGGPGYEQFF	TGTGCCAGCAGCTTAAGGGAACTAGCGGGAGGGCCGGGGTATGAGCAGTTCTTC
TRBV5-1	NA	TRBJ2-3	few	CASSVGGPTDTQYF	TGCGCCAGCAGCGTGGGGGGCCCCACAGATACGCAGTATTTT
TRBV4-3	NA	TRBJ2-7	few	CASSRAESYEQYF	TGCGCCAGCAGCCGAGCGGAGTCCTACGAGCAGTACTTC
TRBV10-3	NA	TRBJ2-3	few	CAISSLSGLSSDTQYF	TGTGCCATCAGTTCATTAAGCGGGTTATCTTCAGATACGCAGTATTTT
TRBV7-6	TRBD1	TRBJ2-5	NA	CASSARQGDYETQYF	TGTGCCAGCAGCGCCCGACAGGGGGATTATGAGACCCAGTACTTC
TRBV9	NA	TRBJ2-2	NA	CASSIPDTGGDTGELFF	TGTGCCAGCAGCATACCCGACACAGGGGGGGACACCGGGGAGCTGTTTTTT
TRBV7-9	TRBD2	TRBJ2-1	NA	CASSSPTSGSTYNEQFF	TGTGCCAGCAGCTCGCCGACTAGCGGGTCGACCTACAATGAGCAGTTCTTC
TRBV27	NA	TRBJ1-1	many	CASSLVPRGPNTEAFF	TGTGCCAGCAGTTTAGTCCCCAGGGGCCCGAACACTGAAGCTTTCTTT
TRBV4-2	NA	TRBJ1-6	many	CASSQDIAAASPLHF	TGTGCCAGCAGCCAAGATATTGCCGCGGCCTCACCCCTCCACTTT
TRBV5-6	NA	TRBJ2-1	many	CASSPVGLPNEQFF	TGTGCCAGCAGCCCCGTGGGGCTTCCAAATGAGCAGTTCTTC
TRBV7-2	NA	TRBJ2-2	many	CASSPRGGRAGELFF	TGTGCCAGCAGCCCCAGAGGGGGTAGGGCCGGGGAGCTGTTTTTT
TRBV7-9	NA	TRBJ2-3	many	CASSLLWTGGVDTQYF	TGTGCCAGCAGCTTATTGTGGACGGGGGGCGTCGATACGCAGTATTTT
TRBV5-5	NA	TRBJ1-4	many	CASSLGGPPRWEKLFF	TGTGCCAGCAGCTTGGGCGGGCCCCCTCGTTGGGAAAAACTGTTTTTT
TRBV5-1	TRBD2	TRBJ2-5	few	CASSPRTSGRARETQYF	TGCGCCAGCAGCCCACGGACTAGCGGGAGGGCAAGGGAGACCCAGTACTTC
TRBV7-2	TRBD2	TRBJ2-5	NA	CASSRRGLAGARWETQYF	TGTGCCAGCAGCCGCCGGGGGCTAGCGGGAGCTAGGTGGGAGACCCAGTACTTC
TRBV6-6	NA	TRBJ2-2	many	CASKEDRTFTGELFF	TGTGCCAGCAAGGAGGACCGGACCTTTACCGGGGAGCTGTTTTTT
TRBV6-1	NA	TRBJ2-3	NA	CASSEGRGVTQYF	TGTGCCAGCAGTGAAGGTCGCGGGGTTACGCAGTATTTT
TRBV11-2	NA	TRBJ2-3	many	CASSLAPRRTDTQYF	TGTGCCAGCAGCTTAGCCCCCAGGCGCACAGATACGCAGTATTTT
TRBV7-9	TRBD2	TRBJ2-3	many	CASSSSGGADTQYF	TGTGCCAGCAGCTCTAGCGGGGGGGCGGATACGCAGTATTTT
TRBV5-5	TRBD1	TRBJ1-1	many	CASSLTGDTEAFF	TGTGCCAGCAGCTTAACAGGGGACACTGAAGCTTTCTTT
TRBV7-2	TRBD2	TRBJ2-1	few	CASSSRTSGTRFDEQFF	TGTGCCAGCAGCTCCCGGACTAGCGGGACCCGCTTTGATGAGCAGTTCTTC
TRBV5-8	TRBD1	TRBJ2-6	many	CASSLVGQGWSGANVLTF	TGTGCCAGCAGCTTGGTGGGACAGGGTTGGTCTGGGGCCAACGTCCTGACTTTC
TRBV28	NA	TRBJ1-2	few	CASSLWTENYGYTF	TGTGCCAGCAGTTTATGGACTGAGAACTATGGCTACACCTTC
TRBV2	TRBD1	TRBJ1-3	many	CASSALGTGGNTIYF	TGTGCCAGCAGTGCTCTGGGGACAGGGGGAAACACCATATATTTT
TRBV6-5	TRBD2	TRBJ2-1	NA	CASSTTSGFNNEQFF	TGTGCCAGCAGTACTACTAGCGGCTTTAACAATGAGCAGTTCTTC
TRBV4-2	NA	TRBJ2-1	many	CASSQGESSYNEQFF	TGTGCCAGCAGCCAAGGTGAGAGCTCCTACAATGAGCAGTTCTTC
TRBV9	NA	TRBJ2-5	many	CASSVDVLAQETQYF	TGTGCCAGCAGCGTAGACGTACTAGCCCAAGAGACCCAGTACTTC
TRBV19	NA	TRBJ2-7	many	CATNGDSYEQYF	TGTGCCACCAACGGGGATTCCTACGAGCAGTACTTC
TRBV28	TRBD1	TRBJ1-2	few	CASRFSPGTGGYGYTF	TGTGCCAGCAGGTTCTCCCCCGGGACAGGGGGATATGGCTACACCTTC